This TCR beta chain was captured by sequencing in a study of tumor-infiltrating lymphocytes in localized non-small cell lung cancer. Study in general: Each patient gave resected tumor and non-adjacent uninvolved lung tissue. Study observations and caveats: No T-cell fraction difference was seen between IM1 and IM2 tumors. Each assay used a separate piece of the same tissue. Compared with uninvolved lung, tumors showed higher T cell infiltration by TCRbeta sequencing.

Points on this clone: The antigen is undetermined.

Assay: immunoSEQ multiplex PCR; the TCRdb copy retains only in-frame clones and omits some. The data show some 10,000 clones, with around 57% seen just once and less than 9.5% held by the top ten. Input material: lung tumor tissue. The sequence derives from a human donor with non-small cell lung cancer.

CDR3 nucleotide sequence: TGCAGCGTGATCGGTGGGGTAGGATTAATCACAGATACGCAGTATTTT. Translation: CSVIGGVGLITDTQYF. The chain couples TRBV29-1 to TRBJ2-3; D ambiguous. Germline values: CDR1 SQVTM, CDR2 ANQGSEA. This CDR3 has 16 amino acids. V shed 6 bases and J shed 2 bases, with 21 bases lying between them.